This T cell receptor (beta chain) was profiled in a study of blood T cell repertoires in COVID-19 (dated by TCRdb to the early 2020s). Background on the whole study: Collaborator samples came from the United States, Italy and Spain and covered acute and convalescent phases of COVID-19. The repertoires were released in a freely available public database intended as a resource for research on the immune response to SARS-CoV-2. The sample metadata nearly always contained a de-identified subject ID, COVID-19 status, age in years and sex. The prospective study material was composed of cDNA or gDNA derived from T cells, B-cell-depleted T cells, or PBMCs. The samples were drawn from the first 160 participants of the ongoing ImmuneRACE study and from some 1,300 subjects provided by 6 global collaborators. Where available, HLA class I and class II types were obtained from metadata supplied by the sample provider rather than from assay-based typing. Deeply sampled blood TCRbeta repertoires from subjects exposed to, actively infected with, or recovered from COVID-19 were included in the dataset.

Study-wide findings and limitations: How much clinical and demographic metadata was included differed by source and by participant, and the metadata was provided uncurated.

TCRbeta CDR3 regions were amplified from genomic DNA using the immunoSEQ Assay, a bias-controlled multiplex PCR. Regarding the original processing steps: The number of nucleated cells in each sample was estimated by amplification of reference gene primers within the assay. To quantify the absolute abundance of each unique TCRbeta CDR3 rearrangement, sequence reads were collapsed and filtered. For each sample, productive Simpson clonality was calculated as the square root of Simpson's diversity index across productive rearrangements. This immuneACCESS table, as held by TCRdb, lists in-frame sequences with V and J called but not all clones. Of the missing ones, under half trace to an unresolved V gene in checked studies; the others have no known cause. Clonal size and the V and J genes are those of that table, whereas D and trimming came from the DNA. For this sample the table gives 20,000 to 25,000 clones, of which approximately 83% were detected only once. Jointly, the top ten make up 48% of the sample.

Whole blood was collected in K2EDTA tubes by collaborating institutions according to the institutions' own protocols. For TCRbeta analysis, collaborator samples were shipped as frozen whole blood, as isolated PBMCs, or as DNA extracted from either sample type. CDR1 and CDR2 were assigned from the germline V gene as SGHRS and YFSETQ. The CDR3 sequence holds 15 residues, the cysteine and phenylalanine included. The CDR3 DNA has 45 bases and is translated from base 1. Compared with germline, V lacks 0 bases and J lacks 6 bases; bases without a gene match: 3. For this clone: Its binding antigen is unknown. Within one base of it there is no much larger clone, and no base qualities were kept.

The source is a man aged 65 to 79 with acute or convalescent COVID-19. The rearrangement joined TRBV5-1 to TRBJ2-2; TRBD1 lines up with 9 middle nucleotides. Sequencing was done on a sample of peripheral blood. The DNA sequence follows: TGCGCCAGCAGCTTGGTACAGGGGGCCGCCGGGGAGCTGTTTTTT. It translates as CASSLVQGAAGELFF.